This T cell receptor beta chain was found in a study of control samples from healthy donors and cancer patients. Germline V CDR1 and CDR2: SNHLY, FYNNEI. V lost 6 bases, J lost 8 bases, and 14 bases stayed unmatched. The CDR3 has 16 residues. TCRdb keeps only in-frame clones here, not all; method: immunoSEQ multiplex PCR. The sample holds about 170,000 clones, about 94% seen once. The chain recombines TRBV2 with TRBJ2-4; 9 bases are a match to TRBD1. The TCR was taken from a woman aged 55-69 years in good health. Sequenced material: blood. CDR3 residues: CASSGQGPRGYHIQYF. CDR3 sequence (DNA): TGTGCCAGCAGCGGACAGGGGCCCCGCGGGTATCACATTCAGTACTTC.